The 8 T cell receptor beta chains given below trace back to one sample, sequenced in a study of cytomegalovirus exposure and HLA in healthy donors. The PCR made use of 60 Vbeta and 13 Jbeta primers. Only in-frame clones appear in the TCRdb table, and some are missing; sequencing was by immunoSEQ multiplex PCR. This table has around 58,000 clones, approximately 80% appearing once. The sequenced material came from PBMCs. The receptors come from a female donor in good health and CMV-seronegative.

This chain uses TRBV10-3 with TRBJ2-2; no clear D. This CDR3 is built from 13 residues. Trimming cost V 8 bases and J 5 bases, with 12 bases left between them. Germline V gene sequence: CDR1 ENHRY, CDR2 SYGVKD. CDR3 coding DNA: TGTGCCATCTTAAGCGAGGTAACCGGGGAGCTGTTTTTT. This encodes CAILSEVTGELFF.

The chain uses TRBV27 and TRBJ2-2, with 11 bases matching TRBD2. The V and J ends lost 5 bases and 6 bases, in that order; junction bases with no gene match: 8. CDR1 and CDR2 from the germline V gene are MNHEY and SMNVEV (reference sequence). This CDR3 is 16 amino acids long. For the CDR3, the DNA is TGTGCCAGCAGTCCCGAACTAGCGGGAGAAGCCGGGGAGCTGTTTTTT. This translates into CASSPELAGEAGELFF.

This chain connects TRBV4-2 to TRBJ2-1; 7 bases agree with TRBD1. This CDR3 has 17 amino acids. CDR1 is LGHNA, CDR2 YNFKEQ, per germline. Trimming took 0 bases from V and 8 from J; bases not matched to a gene: 13. The CDR3 protein is CASSQDGARGTFYEQFF. CDR3 in DNA: TGTGCCAGCAGCCAAGATGGGGCCAGGGGGACGTTCTATGAGCAGTTCTTC.

The rearrangement links TRBV7-3 to TRBJ2-5; D gene ambiguous. The germline V gene has CDR1 SGHTA and CDR2 FQGTGA. V was clipped by 0 bases and J by 11 bases, with 13 bases between them. CDR3 length equals 13 residues. CDR3 amino acids: CASSLTVSSEQYF. CDR3 bases: TGTGCCAGCAGCTTAACGGTCAGCTCGGAGCAGTACTTC.

The rearrangement uses TRBV20-1 and TRBJ2-1; D remains ambiguous. The V gene's germline CDR1 is DFQATT and CDR2 SNEGSKA (reference sequence). Trimming stripped 3 bases from V and 8 bases from J, with 8 bases between. The CDR3 runs to 11 residues. Here the CDR3 DNA reads TGCAGTGCTAGTATGAGCTATGAGCAGTTCTTC. Translation: CSASMSYEQFF.

The chain is built from TRBV7-2 and TRBJ2-1; 9 nucleotides line up with TRBD2. CDR1 SGHTA and CDR2 FQGNSA come from the germline V gene. The CDR3 consists of 16 residues. The junction had 9 bases not matched to a gene; V was cut back by 5 bases and J by 4 bases. The CDR3 sequence is CASSPSQLAGYNEQFF. In DNA form, the CDR3 reads TGTGCCAGCAGCCCAAGTCAACTAGCGGGTTACAATGAGCAGTTCTTC.

This chain uses TRBV11-2 with TRBJ2-1; 9 bases are shared with TRBD2. Germline V gene lookup returns CDR1 SGHAT and CDR2 FQNNGV. This CDR3 is 16 amino acids long. The J segment lost 2 bases and the V segment lost 0 bases, leaving 2 bases of the junction unmatched. This CDR3 is CASSLDRGRAYNEQFF. The CDR3 nucleotides read TGTGCCAGCAGCTTAGATCGCGGGAGGGCCTACAATGAGCAGTTCTTC.

This sequence joins TRBV9 and TRBJ2-5; 9 bases line up with TRBD1. The CDR3 consists of 16 residues. The V segment lost 3 bases and the J segment 2 bases; nucleotides outside the gene matches: 8. Looked up from germline, CDR1 is SGDLS and CDR2 is YYNGEE. The DNA of the CDR3 is TGTGCCAGCAGCGCCCGACAGGGGGTTTTACAAGAGACCCAGTACTTC. Residues: CASSARQGVLQETQYF. Complete variable domain (other parts from reference TRBV9 and TRBJ2-5): DSGVTQTPKHLITATGQRVTLRCSPRSGDLSVYWYQQSLDQGLQFLIQYYNGEERAKGNILERFSAQQFPDLHSELNLSSLELGDSALYFCASSARQGVLQETQYFGPGTRLLVL.